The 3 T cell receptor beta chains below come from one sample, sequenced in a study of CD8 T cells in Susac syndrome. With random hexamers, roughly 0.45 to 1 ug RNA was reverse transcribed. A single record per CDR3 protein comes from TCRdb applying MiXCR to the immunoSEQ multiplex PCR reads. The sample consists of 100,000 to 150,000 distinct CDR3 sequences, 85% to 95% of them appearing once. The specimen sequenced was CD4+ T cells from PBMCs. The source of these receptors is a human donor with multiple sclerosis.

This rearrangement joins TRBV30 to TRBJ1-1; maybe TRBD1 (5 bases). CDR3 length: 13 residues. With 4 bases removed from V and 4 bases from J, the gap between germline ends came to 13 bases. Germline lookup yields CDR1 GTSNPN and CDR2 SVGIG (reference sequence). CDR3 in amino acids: CAWNKQGPTEAFF. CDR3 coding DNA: TGTGCCTGGAACAAGCAGGGTCCCACTGAAGCTTTCTTT.

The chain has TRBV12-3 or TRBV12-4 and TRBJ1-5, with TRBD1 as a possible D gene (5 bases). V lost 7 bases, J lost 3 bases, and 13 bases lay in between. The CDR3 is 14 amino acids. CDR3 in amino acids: CASTLGGDNQPQHF. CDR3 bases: TGTGCCAGCACCCTCGGAGGGGACAATCAGCCCCAGCATTTT.

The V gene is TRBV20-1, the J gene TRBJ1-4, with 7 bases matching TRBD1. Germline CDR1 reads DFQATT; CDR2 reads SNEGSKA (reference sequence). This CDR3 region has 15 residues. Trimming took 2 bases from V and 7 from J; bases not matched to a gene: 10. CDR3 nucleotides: TGCAGTGCTAGACAGGGGGGCGTGATGAGTGAAAAACTGTTTTTT. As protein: CSARQGGVMSEKLFF.